Below, 27 T cell receptor beta chains from the same sample are listed, as sequenced in a study of Ad26.COV2.S vaccination and SARS-CoV-2 variants (dated by TCRdb to 2020 to 2023). To prepare the library, the immunoSEQ multiplex PCR assay was applied. The immuneACCESS repertoire file appears here via TCRdb, limited to in-frame rearrangements. These files lack a portion of the clones; in checked studies, under half of the deficit traces to unresolved V genes, and the cause of the others is not known. Recorded for this sample are 300,000 to 500,000 clones; 88% of them occurred a single time. 3.5% of the sample is taken by the ten largest. The sample's treatment or condition label is to be understood as: over 15 received Ad26.COV2.S at low or high dose, single or two shots; 5 received placebo; per-sample allocation not given. Repertoires of vaccine and placebo recipients were sequenced from samples collected on day 63 after the first injection.

Material: peripheral blood, obtained in a trial of Ad26.COV2.S vaccine versus placebo. The source is a person between 18 and 65 years old who received the Ad26.COV2.S COVID-19 vaccine or a placebo.

The chain links TRBV19 to TRBJ1-5, with 8 positions matching TRBD1. V shed 7 bases and J 6 bases; nucleotides not matched to a gene: 14. Per germline, CDR1 LNHDA and CDR2 SQIVND (reference sequence). This CDR3 contains 16 residues. The CDR3 is CASTHAYRGFGQPQHF. CDR3 DNA: TGTGCCAGTACCCATGCGTACAGGGGGTTTGGTCAGCCCCAGCATTTT.

The rearrangement links TRBV30 to TRBJ1-5, with D hard to call. The CDR3 runs to 14 residues. Germline CDR1 and CDR2: GTSNPN and SVGIG (reference sequence). Trimming took 1 base from V and 5 from J, leaving 12 bases between them. The DNA of the CDR3 is TGTGCCTGGAGTGCCGACCCCCGGGATCAGCCCCAGCATTTT. Amino acid sequence: CAWSADPRDQPQHF.

The chain combines TRBV7-8 with TRBJ1-4; D remains unclear. Germline values: CDR1 SGHVS, CDR2 FQNEAQ. This CDR3 is 16 amino acids long. The V gene lost 0 bases and the J gene lost 7 bases, with 15 bases spanning the gap. Written as DNA, the CDR3 is TGTGCCAGCAGCTTAGCCCGGGTCCCCAGAGGTGAAAAACTGTTTTTT. Translating gives CASSLARVPRGEKLFF.

The genes are TRBV19 and TRBJ2-6, with a tentative D call TRBD2 (6 bases). CDR1 LNHDA and CDR2 SQIVND come from the germline V gene (reference sequence). The V end lost 6 bases, the J end lost 7 bases, and 19 bases lay between the germline ends. The CDR3 is 16 residues long. The CDR3, as DNA: TGTGCCAGTAGGGGACTTGACATCCTCGACGCCAACGTCCTGACTTTC. This encodes CASRGLDILDANVLTF.

V gene TRBV5-1 combines with J gene TRBJ2-3; 8 bases map to TRBD2. From germline, CDR1 is SGHRS and CDR2 YFSETQ. Trimming took 2 bases from V and 3 from J; bases not matched to a gene: 5. There are 15 residues in the CDR3. The CDR3 region has the DNA TGCGCCAGCAGCTTCGGGGGGGCTGGTACAGATACGCAGTATTTT. Translated: CASSFGGAGTDTQYF.

This chain joins TRBV5-1 and TRBJ2-7; 10 bases agree with TRBD1. The CDR3 has 17 residues. The trim removed 1 base at V and 4 bases at J, leaving 11 bases unmatched. CDR1 is SGHRS and CDR2 is YFSETQ in the germline V gene. The CDR3 sequence: CASSLFPTGTGDYEQYF. CDR3 DNA sequence: TGCGCCAGCAGCTTGTTCCCGACCGGGACAGGGGATTACGAGCAGTACTTC.

V gene TRBV5-4 combines with J gene TRBJ1-1; unclear D gene. The germline gives CDR1 SGHNT, CDR2 YYREEE (reference sequence). Trimming removed 4 bases at V and 4 bases at J, with 20 bases between. CDR3 length: 16 amino acids. CDR3 bases: TGTGCCAGCAGCCCTAATATACACCATATGATCACTGAAGCTTTCTTT. Protein sequence: CASSPNIHHMITEAFF.

V and J are TRBV6-5 and TRBJ1-5; TRBD1 matches at 7 bases. V shed 6 bases, J shed 6 bases, and the junction held 11 bases outside the gene matches. This CDR3 is 15 amino acids long. Germline CDR1 and CDR2: MNHEY and SVGAGI. The CDR3 region has the DNA TGTGCCAGCAGGCCCGGGACAGTTGGTGGTCAGCCCCAGCATTTT. It yields the protein CASRPGTVGGQPQHF.

This clone came up a few times. This chain connects TRBV4-3 to TRBJ2-7; 7 positions agree with TRBD1. After removal of 4 bases from V and 4 bases from J, the junction contained 10 bases not matched to a gene. Per the germline V gene, CDR1 is LGHNA and CDR2 is YSLEER. CDR3 length equals 15 residues. In nucleotides, the CDR3 is TGCGCCAGCAGCCGCCTAATCGGGACAGTATACGAGCAGTACTTC. Translated: CASSRLIGTVYEQYF.

The chain combines TRBV15 with TRBJ2-1, with D hard to call. The CDR3 is made up of 14 amino acids. The germline V gene encodes CDR1 LNHNV and CDR2 YYDKDF (reference sequence). Trimming cost V 5 bases and J 1 base, with 9 bases left between them. CDR3 DNA sequence: TGTGCCACCAGCTTGGGTAGATCCTACAATGAGCAGTTCTTC. Translated: CATSLGRSYNEQFF.

This sequence joins TRBV5-6 and TRBJ2-1; 10 bases map to TRBD2. The CDR3 length is 16 residues. The V and J ends lost 4 bases and 2 bases, in that order; junction bases with no gene match: 6. Germline CDR1 SGHDT, CDR2 YYEEEE. The CDR3: CASSISGGPPYNEQFF. CDR3 bases: TGTGCCAGCAGCATTAGCGGGGGGCCACCCTACAATGAGCAGTTCTTC. Full variable domain (remainder filled in from reference TRBV5-6 and TRBJ2-1): DAGVTQSPTHLIKTRGQQVTLRCSPKSGHDTVSWYQQALGQGPQFIFQYYEEEERQRGNFPDRFSGHQFPNYSSELNVNALLLGDSALYLCASSISGGPPYNEQFFGPGTRLTVL.

J is TRBJ2-7 and V is TRBV29-1; perhaps D is TRBD1 or TRBD2 (5 bases each). Germline-derived CDR1 and CDR2 are SQVTM and ANQGSEA. V dropped 1 base and J dropped 5 bases, with 12 bases sitting between them. CDR3 length: 13 amino acids. The CDR3 sequence: CSVEAGTLNEQYF. In DNA, the CDR3 is TGCAGCGTTGAAGCGGGGACCCTTAACGAGCAGTACTTC.

The genes are TRBV10-3 and TRBJ2-1; 10 nucleotides align to TRBD1. The CDR3 is 13 amino acids. Germline CDR1 and CDR2: ENHRY and SYGVKD. The V segment lost 11 bases and the J segment 6 bases; nucleotides outside the gene matches: 7. The CDR3 DNA follows: TGTGCCTCCGGGACAGGGGTTGTCAATGAGCAGTTCTTC. Residues: CASGTGVVNEQFF.

The rearrangement joins TRBV18 to TRBJ2-1; possible D gene TRBD1, 6 bases. This CDR3 is built from 17 residues. Trimming removed 6 bases at V and 2 bases at J, with 20 bases between. Germline lookup yields CDR1 KGHSH and CDR2 LQKENI. CDR3 loop: CASSSQNPGTTYNEQFF. CDR3 DNA: TGTGCCAGCTCCTCACAAAATCCGGGGACAACCTACAATGAGCAGTTCTTC.

The gene calls are TRBV3-1 (or the pseudogene TRBV3-2) and TRBJ1-2; tentative D call: TRBD1 (5 bases). Trimming removed 5 bases from V and 8 bases from J, with 12 bases in between. Per the germline V gene, CDR1 is LGHDT and CDR2 is YNNKEL (reference sequence). This CDR3 has 12 amino acids. The CDR3, as DNA: TGTGCCAGCAGCATACAGGATGGCGGCTACACCTTC. This codes for CASSIQDGGYTF.

The chain joins TRBV2 to TRBJ1-2; possible D gene TRBD1, 6 bases. The CDR3 contains 12 residues. V was clipped by 6 bases and J by 10 bases, with 15 bases between them. Germline CDR1 reads SNHLY; CDR2 reads FYNNEI. The CDR3 loop is CASRQQGVYYTF. The CDR3 nucleotides are TGTGCCAGCAGGCAACAGGGAGTCTACTACACCTTC.

The chain carries TRBV5-1 and TRBJ2-5; D ambiguous. V dropped 4 bases and J dropped 7 bases, with 14 bases sitting between them. The length of the CDR3 is 13 residues. CDR1 and CDR2 (germline): SGHRS, YFSETQ. The CDR3 DNA follows: TGCGCCAGCAGCGAAGGGCAGGTCGGGACCCAGTACTTC. Translated: CASSEGQVGTQYF. Based on the CDR3 plus reference TRBV5-1 and TRBJ2-5, the full variable domain is KAGVTQTPRYLIKTRGQQVTLSCSPISGHRSVSWYQQTPGQGLQFLFEYFSETQRNKGNFPGRFSGRQFSNSRSEMNVSTLELGDSALYLCASSEGQVGTQYFGPGTRLLVL.

This clone has only one observation. The V call is TRBV3-1 (or the pseudogene TRBV3-2), the J call TRBJ2-7, with D possibly TRBD1 on 7 matching bases. The CDR3 loop spans 13 amino acids. CDR1 is LGHDT, CDR2 YNNKEL, per germline (reference sequence). Trimming left V 4 bases short and J 6 bases short, with 13 bases between. The CDR3 reads CASSPPQGGEQYF. The DNA for the CDR3 is TGTGCCAGCAGCCCCCCGCAGGGGGGCGAGCAGTACTTC.

The chain couples TRBV20-1 to TRBJ1-2; a weak D match, TRBD1 (5 bases). The CDR3 consists of 13 residues. Germline V gene data show CDR1 as DFQATT and CDR2 as SNEGSKA (reference sequence). V gave up 3 bases and J gave up 7 bases, with 15 bases separating them. CDR3 in amino acids: CSASAGRVLGYTF. CDR3 sequence (DNA): TGCAGTGCTAGTGCAGGGCGGGTACTTGGCTACACCTTC.

The chain links TRBV9 to TRBJ2-1, with D possibly being TRBD2 (6 bases). V gave up 7 bases and J gave up 0 bases, with 14 bases separating them. The CDR3 length is 15 residues. The V gene's germline CDR1 is SGDLS and CDR2 YYNGEE. CDR3 amino acids: CASSRLGGSYNEQFF. The CDR3 bases are TGTGCCAGCTCCCGCCTGGGGGGCTCCTACAATGAGCAGTTCTTC.

The rearrangement links TRBV4-1 to TRBJ2-2; unclear D gene. Germline assignment: CDR1 MGHRA and CDR2 YSYEKL. V was cut by 0 bases and J by 0 bases, with 11 bases left in between. The CDR3 consists of 17 residues. CDR3 amino acids: CASSQEGFHANTGELFF. CDR3 nucleotides: TGCGCCAGCAGCCAAGAGGGGTTTCATGCGAACACCGGGGAGCTGTTTTTT.

This chain joins TRBV6-5 and TRBJ1-1; 7 bases are shared with TRBD1. Germline CDR1 is MNHEY and CDR2 is SVGAGI. V was pared by 2 bases and J by 7 bases, with 10 bases of the junction left unmatched. The CDR3 runs 15 residues. The CDR3 spells CASSYRTGTGFEAFF. CDR3 DNA: TGTGCCAGCAGTTACCGGACAGGAACAGGGTTTGAAGCTTTCTTT.

This clone was found a few times. The chain uses TRBV4-2 and TRBJ1-1; TRBD1 might be the D (6 bases). This CDR3 spans 14 amino acids. V was clipped by 2 bases and J by 6 bases, with 13 bases between them. Per the germline V gene, CDR1 is LGHNA and CDR2 is YNFKEQ. The CDR3, as DNA: TGTGCCAGCAGCCAATTCTCAGGGGCATCTGAAGCTTTCTTT. It specifies CASSQFSGASEAFF.

The rearrangement links TRBV5-6 to TRBJ1-6, with TRBD1 matching over 9 bases. The V gene end was trimmed by 3 bases and the J gene end by 4 bases; junction bases not matched to a gene: 5. The CDR3 runs 16 residues. Germline assignment: CDR1 SGHDT and CDR2 YYEEEE. CDR3 in amino acids: CASSSGQGRYNSPLHF. The DNA of the CDR3 is TGTGCCAGCAGCTCCGGACAGGGGCGTTATAATTCACCCCTCCACTTT. The entire variable domain, with the rest obtained from reference TRBV5-6 and TRBJ1-6, is as follows: DAGVTQSPTHLIKTRGQQVTLRCSPKSGHDTVSWYQQALGQGPQFIFQYYEEEERQRGNFPDRFSGHQFPNYSSELNVNALLLGDSALYLCASSSGQGRYNSPLHFGNGTRLTVT.

The gene calls are TRBV30 and TRBJ1-4; 7 bases are a match to TRBD1. The germline CDR1 and CDR2 sequences are GTSNPN and SVGIG (reference sequence). V shed 2 bases and J 5 bases; nucleotides not matched to a gene: 5. The CDR3 is made up of 14 amino acids. The CDR3 is CAWSKGQANEKLFF. In DNA form, the CDR3 reads TGTGCCTGGAGTAAAGGACAGGCGAATGAAAAACTGTTTTTT.

For this clone: The junction departs from the called germline gene at one end, perhaps through a read error. The chain recombines TRBV6-6 with TRBJ2-2; TRBD1 aligns across 8 bases. This CDR3 has 16 residues. The germline gives CDR1 MNHNY, CDR2 SVGAGI (reference sequence). CDR3 sequence: CASSYSRDRSTGQLFF. In nucleotides, the CDR3 is TGTGCCAGCAGTTACTCTAGGGACAGGTCAACCGGGCAGCTGTTTTTT.

In this sample, this clone turned up once. The V and J genes are TRBV2 and TRBJ2-7; 9 bases fit TRBD2. Germline V gives CDR1 SNHLY, CDR2 FYNNEI. The CDR3 is made up of 12 amino acids. V lost 11 bases and J lost 7; bases outside the gene matches: 9. The CDR3 region is CAARDSGREQYF. CDR3 nucleotides: TGTGCCGCCCGGGACAGCGGGAGGGAGCAGTACTTC.